A single sample is the source of the 14 T cell receptor beta chains below, sequenced in a study of T cell responses to AZD1222 COVID-19 vaccine. Measured with immunoSEQ multiplex PCR; TCRdb has only the in-frame clones, and not every one. Among approximately 300,000 clones, 90% to 95% were seen once, and the ten largest hold 0.55%. The sample was peripheral blood, taken 28 days after the second AZD1222 dose. Receptor source: an adult who received the AZD1222 COVID-19 vaccine.

The chain links TRBV28 to TRBJ1-6; TRBD1 is a possible D gene (5 bases). Germline V lookup: CDR1 MDHEN, CDR2 SYDVKM. V was trimmed by 6 bases and J by 7 bases, leaving 19 bases between them. CDR3 length: 16 residues. CDR3 DNA sequence: TGTGCCAGCAGCTTAAGGACGACAGAGACAAATTCACCCCTCCACTTT. It codes for CASSLRTTETNSPLHF.

This clone was seen once. This chain uses TRBV18 with TRBJ1-6; D gene uncertain. Trimming shortened V by 2 bases and J by 5 bases, and 10 bases separated the two germline ends. The CDR3 is 15 amino acids. The germline V gene has CDR1 KGHSH and CDR2 LQKENI. In DNA, the CDR3 is TGTGCCAGCTCACCAGCCGGAGGAAATAATTCACCCCTCCACTTT. Translation: CASSPAGGNNSPLHF.

The chain links TRBV6-2 or TRBV6-3 to TRBJ2-2; TRBD2 agrees at 10 bases. The CDR3 totals 16 residues. Germline CDR1 reads MNHEY; CDR2 reads SVGEGT. Germline trimming cut 5 bases from V and 6 bases from J; bases unmatched to any gene: 9. CDR3 coding DNA: TGTGCCAGCAGTAAAAGGTGGACTAGCGGCGCCGGGGAGCTGTTTTTT. Translated: CASSKRWTSGAGELFF.

The rearrangement joins TRBV28 to TRBJ2-1; D not resolved. V lost 3 bases and J lost 0, with 12 bases in between. Germline V gene lookup returns CDR1 MDHEN and CDR2 SYDVKM. The CDR3 contains 16 residues. The CDR3 DNA reads TGTGCCAGCAGTTTGGTACAGTACAGCTCCTACAATGAGCAGTTCTTC. This gives the protein CASSLVQYSSYNEQFF.

The rearrangement joins TRBV5-1 to TRBJ1-2; D perhaps matches TRBD1 (6 bases). CDR3 length: 13 amino acids. The V and J ends lost 0 bases and 6 bases respectively, with 9 bases between them. The germline CDR1 and CDR2 sequences are SGHRS and YFSETQ. CDR3 DNA: TGCGCCAGCAGCTTGGACAGGGTTGATGGCTACACCTTC. This sequence encodes CASSLDRVDGYTF.

The chain uses TRBV28 and TRBJ2-7; D unclear. The CDR3 loop spans 13 amino acids. The V and J ends lost 4 bases and 7 bases respectively, with 14 bases between them. CDR1 is MDHEN, CDR2 SYDVKM, per germline. This chain's CDR3 is CASSSSGTREQYF. Here the CDR3 DNA reads TGTGCCAGCAGTTCGAGTGGTACGCGGGAGCAGTACTTC.

The chain uses TRBV6-5 and TRBJ1-2; possibly TRBD1 for D (6 bases). The germline CDR1 and CDR2 sequences are MNHEY and SVGAGI. Trimming cost V 5 bases and J 4 bases, with 14 bases left between them. The CDR3 is 14 amino acids. CDR3 coding DNA: TGTGCCAGCAGTCCTCTGACAGGCTCCTATGGCTACACCTTC. It specifies CASSPLTGSYGYTF.

This chain connects TRBV2 to TRBJ2-7; TRBD1 agrees at 9 bases. V was pared by 10 bases and J by 7 bases, with 14 bases of the junction left unmatched. The CDR3 spans 14 residues. CDR1 is SNHLY, CDR2 FYNNEI, per germline. The CDR3, as DNA: TGTGCCACTCAATCGAGGACAGGGGCTGGGGAGCAGTACTTC. This gives the protein CATQSRTGAGEQYF.

This clone was observed a handful of times. The chain recombines TRBV6-2 or TRBV6-3 with TRBJ1-1; 7 bases are shared with TRBD1. This CDR3 comprises 15 residues. The J segment lost 1 base and the V segment lost 3 bases, leaving 5 bases of the junction unmatched. Germline assignment: CDR1 MNHEY and CDR2 SVGEGT. In DNA, the CDR3 is TGTGCCAGCAGTTATCTTAGGACAGGGAACACTGAAGCTTTCTTT. Protein: CASSYLRTGNTEAFF.

The chain has TRBV3-1 (or the pseudogene TRBV3-2) and TRBJ1-2; 9 bases fit TRBD1. Germline V gene lookup returns CDR1 LGHDT and CDR2 YNNKEL (reference sequence). V shed 7 bases and J 7 bases; nucleotides not matched to a gene: 10. The CDR3 runs 14 residues. The CDR3 nucleotides read TGTGCCAGCACCCCAGGACAGGGGAATTCTGGCTACACCTTC. This translates into CASTPGQGNSGYTF.

This chain joins TRBV19 and TRBJ1-2; maybe TRBD1 (5 bases). Germline lookup yields CDR1 LNHDA and CDR2 SQIVND (reference sequence). This CDR3 region has 13 residues. V lost 3 bases and J 3 bases, leaving 8 bases between the germline ends. The CDR3 DNA follows: TGTGCCAGTAGTATCATGGGGGACTATGGCTACACCTTC. Its translation is CASSIMGDYGYTF.

This chain uses TRBV2 with TRBJ1-4; D uncertain. This CDR3 is 14 amino acids long. V shed 6 bases and J shed 3 bases, with 11 bases lying between them. The germline gives CDR1 SNHLY, CDR2 FYNNEI. CDR3 region: CASSWGRSNEKLFF. The CDR3 region has the DNA TGTGCCAGCAGCTGGGGTAGATCTAATGAAAAACTGTTTTTT.

For this clone: The sample contains more than one DNA sequence encoding this CDR3. The chain carries TRBV5-1 and TRBJ2-5; maybe TRBD2 (6 bases). V lost 4 bases, J lost 1 base, and 8 bases lay in between. CDR1 is SGHRS and CDR2 is YFSETQ in the germline V gene. The length of the CDR3 is 13 residues. This CDR3 reads CASSRAGQETQYF. In DNA, the CDR3 is TGCGCCAGCAGCCGAGCGGGCCAAGAGACCCAGTACTTC.

V gene TRBV7-9 combines with J gene TRBJ1-6; unclear D gene. V was trimmed by 5 bases and J by 10 bases, leaving 12 bases between them. Per the germline V gene, CDR1 is SEHNR and CDR2 is FQNEAQ (reference sequence). The CDR3 runs to 13 residues. The CDR3 here is CASSLTIESPLHF. The CDR3 DNA reads as TGTGCCAGCAGCCTCACTATAGAATCACCCCTCCACTTT.